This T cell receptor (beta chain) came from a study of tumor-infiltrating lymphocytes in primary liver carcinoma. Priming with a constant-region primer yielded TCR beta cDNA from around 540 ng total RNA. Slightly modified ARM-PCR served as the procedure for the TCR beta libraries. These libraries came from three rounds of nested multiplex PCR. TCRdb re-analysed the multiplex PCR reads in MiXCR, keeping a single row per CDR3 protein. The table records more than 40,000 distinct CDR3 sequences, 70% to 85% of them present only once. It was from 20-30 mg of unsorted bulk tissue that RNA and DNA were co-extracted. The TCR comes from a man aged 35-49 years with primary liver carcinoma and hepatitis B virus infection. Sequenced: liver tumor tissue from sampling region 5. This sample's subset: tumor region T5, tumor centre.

The CDR3 DNA reads TGTGCCAGCAGCTTAGAGACGACCGTATCCTACGAGCAGTACTTC. It encodes CASSLETTVSYEQYF. The chain combines TRBV11-1 with TRBJ2-7; unclear D gene. The CDR3 has 15 residues. The V end lost 1 base, the J end lost 1 base, and 11 bases lay between the germline ends. CDR1 and CDR2 from the germline V gene are SGHAT and FQDESV (reference sequence).